Presented here are 11 T cell receptor beta chains from one specimen sequenced in a study of blood T cell repertoires in COVID-19. Libraries were prepared by immunoSEQ multiplex PCR; TCRdb keeps only in-frame clonotypes and omits some of them. The sample lists about 250,000 clones; approximately 85% were seen once. Sequencing used peripheral blood. The receptors come from a woman aged 80 or over with COVID-19, enrolled during active disease.

The chain is built from TRBV29-1 and TRBJ2-1; D not certain. CDR3 length equals 13 residues. The germline V gene has CDR1 SQVTM and CDR2 ANQGSEA. The ends were cut back, 8 bases at V and 5 bases at J, with 16 bases in the middle. CDR3 in DNA: TGCAGCTCCAAGAGAGAGGTTCACAATGAGCAGTTCTTC. Its translation is CSSKREVHNEQFF.

The chain uses TRBV28 and TRBJ1-3, with 8 bases identical to TRBD1. V shed 11 bases, J shed 1 base, and the junction held 7 bases outside the gene matches. The CDR3 is 14 residues long. Germline V lookup: CDR1 MDHEN, CDR2 SYDVKM. Here the CDR3 reads CAHRGATSGNTIYF. CDR3 nucleotides: TGTGCCCACAGGGGGGCGACGTCTGGAAACACCATATATTTT. The variable domain in full, with the rest retrieved from reference TRBV28 and TRBJ1-3, is DVKVTQSSRYLVKRTGEKVFLECVQDMDHENMFWYRQDPGLGLRLIYFSYDVKMKEKGDIPEGYSVSREKKERFSLILESASTNQTSMYLCAHRGATSGNTIYFGEGSWLTVV.

The chain has TRBV7-8 and TRBJ1-1; a weak D match, TRBD1 (6 bases). Germline CDR1 SGHVS, CDR2 FQNEAQ. Trimming shortened V by 7 bases and J by 3 bases, and 12 bases separated the two germline ends. The CDR3 contains 13 residues. The CDR3 spells CASMSYRDTEAFF. The CDR3 coding sequence is TGTGCCAGCATGTCCTACAGGGACACTGAAGCTTTCTTT. Based on the CDR3 plus reference TRBV7-8 and TRBJ1-1, the full variable domain is GAGVSQSPRYKVAKRGQDVALRCDPISGHVSLFWYQQALGQGPEFLTYFQNEAQLDKSGLPSDRFFAERPEGSVSTLKIQRTQQEDSAVYLCASMSYRDTEAFFGQGTRLTVV.

The V and J genes are TRBV3-1 (or the pseudogene TRBV3-2) and TRBJ1-1, with a possible D match to TRBD1 (5 bases). Germline CDR1 is LGHDT and CDR2 is YNNKEL (reference sequence). Trimming pared 4 bases from V and 0 bases from J, leaving 15 bases between. The CDR3 spans 16 residues. The CDR3 nucleotides read TGTGCCAGCAGCCCCTTTTTGGGGGGACTGAACACTGAAGCTTTCTTT. Its translation is CASSPFLGGLNTEAFF.

This clone was counted between two and nine times. This rearrangement joins TRBV7-8 to TRBJ2-3; TRBD1 is a possible D gene (6 bases). Trimming left V 5 bases short and J 2 bases short, with 14 bases between. The germline V gene encodes CDR1 SGHVS and CDR2 FQNEAQ. CDR3 length equals 15 residues. The chain's CDR3 is CASSQTGGLTDTQYF. The CDR3 DNA follows: TGTGCCAGCAGCCAGACAGGAGGACTCACAGATACGCAGTATTTT.

The chain employs TRBV5-1 and TRBJ1-2; a weak D match, TRBD1 (5 bases). Trimming took off 5 bases at V and 2 bases at J, with 13 bases between the two ends. The CDR3 runs 14 residues. The germline gives CDR1 SGHRS, CDR2 YFSETQ. This CDR3 reads CASRPQTENYGYTF. The CDR3 nucleotides are TGCGCCAGCAGGCCCCAGACAGAGAACTATGGCTACACCTTC.

This clone was counted only a few times. This chain uses TRBV7-8 with TRBJ1-2; D not certain. The V end was cut by 2 bases, the J end by 0 bases, with 16 bases between. Germline CDR1 SGHVS, CDR2 FQNEAQ. CDR3 length: 17 residues. The CDR3 coding sequence is TGTGCCAGCAGCTTAATTCAGAGTCTAGGTTCTAACTATGGCTACACCTTC. It codes for CASSLIQSLGSNYGYTF.

The V gene is TRBV5-1, the J gene TRBJ1-1; 7 positions match TRBD1. CDR3 length: 15 residues. Trimming at V came to 4 bases and at J to 1 base, leaving 7 bases not matched to a gene. The germline gives CDR1 SGHRS, CDR2 YFSETQ. The CDR3 region has the DNA TGCGCCAGCAGCCTTAGACAGGGACAGAACACTGAAGCTTTCTTT. This codes for CASSLRQGQNTEAFF.

V gene TRBV27 combines with J gene TRBJ1-5; possible D gene TRBD1, 6 bases. Germline-derived CDR1 and CDR2 are MNHEY and SMNVEV (reference sequence). The CDR3 length is 12 residues. Trimming cost V 7 bases and J 2 bases, with 6 bases left between them. The CDR3 here is CASKGGNQPQHF. Here the CDR3 DNA reads TGTGCCAGCAAGGGGGGCAATCAGCCCCAGCATTTT.

V is TRBV4-2 and J is TRBJ2-5; TRBD2 matches at 12 bases. The CDR3 length is 17 residues. The V gene's germline CDR1 is LGHNA and CDR2 YNFKEQ. With 4 bases clipped from V and 1 base from J, the junction kept 7 bases outside the gene matches. The CDR3 loop reads CASSRSSGGEVQETQYF. The CDR3 nucleotides are TGTGCCAGCAGCCGTTCTAGCGGGGGGGAAGTCCAAGAGACCCAGTACTTC.

The chain joins TRBV6-5 to TRBJ1-1; 9 nucleotides match TRBD1. The V gene's germline CDR1 is MNHEY and CDR2 SVGAGI. CDR3 size: 13 residues. After removal of 8 bases from V and 3 bases from J, the junction contained 4 bases not matched to a gene. The CDR3 loop reads CASGRTGDTEAFF. The CDR3 DNA is TGTGCCAGCGGCAGGACAGGGGACACTGAAGCTTTCTTT.